This T cell receptor (beta chain) was sequenced during a study of shared clonotypes between healthy human individuals. Study-wide background: Three CD4 naive, three CD4 memory, two CD8 naive and one CD8 memory plate were used per donor.

V shed 1 base and J shed 6 bases, with 6 bases lying between them. The length of the CDR3 is 13 residues. Germline V gives CDR1 SEHNR, CDR2 FQNEAQ (reference sequence). Only one count was recorded for this clone. The table came from immunoSEQ multiplex PCR; TCRdb's copy has only in-frame clones and leaves some out. The table has 2 million to 2.5 million clones, roughly 90% seen once. This clonotype was sampled from a man aged 18 to 30 in good health. Some clones in this sample may be carry-over from other donors' samples. Material: naive CD4+ T cells from PBMCs. Regarding subset: CD45RA+ positively selected. This rearrangement joins TRBV7-9 to TRBJ2-2, with D possibly matching TRBD1 (5 bases). The CDR3 DNA follows: TGTGCCAGCAGCTTAGTGGGGCCCGGGGAGCTGTTTTTT. Its protein product is CASSLVGPGELFF.